This T cell receptor beta chain was captured by sequencing in a study of cytomegalovirus exposure and HLA in healthy donors. Study results and limitations: In a later analysis, TCR association rates varied by HLA locus: DRB1 most, HLA-C fewest.

PCR involved 60 Vbeta and 13 Jbeta primers. Using immunoSEQ multiplex PCR, the repertoire was profiled, and TCRdb retains in-frame clones only, with some absent. Among fewer than 150,000 clones listed, about four fifths were seen once. CDR1 is MNHEY and CDR2 is SMNVEV in the germline V gene (reference sequence). Trimming removed 2 bases at V and 1 base at J, with 12 bases between. CDR3 length equals 16 residues. This clone was observed a handful of times. The antigen is not known. The chain links TRBV27 to TRBJ1-5; D may be TRBD1 (5 bases). The clonotype was recovered from a man aged 25-45 years in good health and CMV-seronegative. The specimen was PBMCs. CDR3 region: CASSLMGGTSNQPQHF. Written as DNA, the CDR3 is TGTGCCAGCAGTTTAATGGGGGGTACGAGCAATCAGCCCCAGCATTTT.